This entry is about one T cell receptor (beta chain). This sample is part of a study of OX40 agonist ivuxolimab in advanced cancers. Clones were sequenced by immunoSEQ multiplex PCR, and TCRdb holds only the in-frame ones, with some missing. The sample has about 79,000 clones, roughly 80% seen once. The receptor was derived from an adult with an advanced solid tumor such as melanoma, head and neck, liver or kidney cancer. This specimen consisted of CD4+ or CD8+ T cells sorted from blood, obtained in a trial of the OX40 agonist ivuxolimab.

CDR3 residues: CASSYGQGPGMPQHF. The CDR3 DNA sequence: TGTGCCAGCAGTTATGGGCAGGGCCCGGGGATGCCCCAGCATTTT. The chain couples TRBV6-5 to TRBJ1-5, with a weak D call TRBD1 (5 bases). Germline V CDR1 and CDR2: MNHEY, SVGAGI. V was shortened by 3 bases and J by 9 bases, with 18 bases between the two germline ends. The CDR3 is 15 residues long.